This TCR beta chain was documented in a study of T cells in Graves' hyperthyroidism and ophthalmopathy (dated by TCRdb to 2018 to 2020). At the level of the whole study: Peripheral blood was sampled at the time of initial diagnosis, prior to any treatment. Prospective prediction of ophthalmopathy was tested in an independent validation cohort of approximately 19 hyperthyroidism patients and 17 patients who later progressed to ophthalmopathy. To identify TCR V-J signatures that set the groups apart, the researchers used a discovery cohort of 95 to 100 patients, made up of about 44 with Graves' ophthalmopathy and about 60 with stable Graves' hyperthyroidism. The roughly 91 discovery patients were randomly divided into training and test sets at a 7:3 ratio. Thyroid tissue and blood T-cell repertoires from six Graves' hyperthyroidism patients were also compared in the study. After blood sampling, hyperthyroidism patients were treated with methimazole at a starting dose of 30 mg daily, and ophthalmopathy patients were treated with high-dose intravenous methylprednisolone. According to the paper, TCR Vbeta CDR3 sequencing was carried out on 135 peripheral blood samples, which came from 40 to 45 ophthalmopathy, around 75 hyperthyroidism and roughly 17 progressor patients. Here is what the overall study found, with its caveats: In validation, the model predicted progression to ophthalmopathy a median of roughly six months before onset, with 65% to 71% sensitivity and roughly 72% specificity. Sample size was not statistically predetermined, and investigators were not blinded to group allocation. Most expanded thyroid clonotypes (frequency above 0.001) were also detected in blood, suggesting blood repertoires may reflect thyroid immune responses. Ophthalmopathy was separated from stable hyperthyroidism by a 13 V-J signature model, with approximately 85% sensitivity and about 81% specificity obtained in cross-validation and 80%/75% obtained in testing.

At least ten counts were recorded for this clonotype. Its antigen target is currently unknown. No much larger clonotype is one base removed from it; base qualities were not supplied. Amplification of TCR beta CDR3 regions was carried out from RNA transcripts. A first-round RT-PCR of the TCR CDR3 used the HTBI primer set with the Qiagen OneStep RT-PCR kit. Libraries were constructed in a second round of multiplex PCR, after which size selection and purification were performed. Libraries were sequenced paired-end with 100 bp reads on an Illumina HiSeq2000. As for the authors' bioinformatics: SOAPnuke was used to process the raw data, removing reads that contained adapters or uncalled bases, had a mean Phred below 15, or lacked an exact match to the constant primer or identifier. COPE v1.2.5 was used to merge high-quality paired reads, and clonotypes were defined as unique nucleotide sequences. Clonotypes were aligned to IMGT TRBV, TRBD and TRBJ reference segments using MiTCR v1.1. Only V-J combinations with frequency above 0.0001, covering about 99% of repertoires, were analysed. The TCS score was defined as F50 (clonal expansion) divided by E x V (chaos), with BLOSUM62-based TCRdist calculated between CDR3 peptides within each V-J. Welch's t-statistics and random forest reduced roughly 540 V-J features to roughly 13, which were used in a naive Bayes classifier (R e1071). TCRdb ran its own pipeline on the public reads, namely fastp trimming at Q25 and MiXCR clone calling, and kept in-frame beta chains. Every CDR3 protein is listed once, alongside the most common genes and DNA of its rows. TCRdb, not the original authors, processed these V and J calls. This sample has 300,000 to 500,000 distinct CDR3 sequences in its table, and about 15% of those were observed once. The ten largest clones add up to 30% to 35% of the sample.

Graves' hyperthyroidism was defined as stable when no progression to ophthalmopathy occurred over 18 months of follow-up. Hyperthyroidism patients were aged 18 to 65 years and newly diagnosed, with disease duration of less than 2 months. Any patient with an uncontrolled infection, another autoimmune disease, pregnancy or lactation was excluded. Diagnoses were based on clinical symptoms, serum thyroxine and TRAb, thyroid ultrasound and orbital computed tomography. PBMCs were separated from 10 ml of fresh peripheral blood using Ficoll-Paque density gradient centrifugation. Trizol reagent was used to extract total RNA, and RNA quality was then checked on an Agilent 2100 Bioanalyzer. The TCR originated in a woman in her twenties or thirties with Graves' hyperthyroidism. Sequenced: blood.

The CDR3 loop reads CASSRSGDYEQYF. The nucleotide sequence reads TGTGCCAGCAGCCGATCGGGGGACTACGAGCAGTACTTC. The rearranged segments are TRBV11-2 and TRBJ2-7, and TRBD2 may be the D gene, going by 6 matching bases. The CDR3 has 13 amino acids, counting the end cysteine and phenylalanine. Just the 39-base CDR3 DNA is kept, in frame starting at base 1. Sequences SGHAT (CDR1) and FQNNGV (CDR2) are obtained from the germline V gene. V and J are truncated by 5 bases and 3 bases respectively, leaving an intervening sequence of 11 bases.